This TCR beta chain came from a study of T-cell memory formation after mild COVID-19. CDR3 size: 16 residues. CDR1 MNHEY and CDR2 SVGAGI come from the germline V gene. Trimming removed 4 bases from V and 3 bases from J, with 15 bases in between. Regarding the study as a whole: Pre-infection memory already had some responding clones, implying cross-reactive memory joined.

This clonotype was counted many times. The antigen is undetermined. Barcoded TCR alpha and TCR beta cDNA libraries with UMIs came from 5'RACE using constant-segment primers. TCRdb processed the 5' RACE reads anew with MiXCR; each CDR3 protein has one entry. The data hold around 500,000 distinct CDR3 sequences, with about 20% observed a single time. The sequenced sample was PBMCs or a T cell subset sorted from them (not recorded which). The chain combines TRBV6-5 with TRBJ1-4; D remains unclear. The sequence was obtained from an adult woman who had mild COVID-19 (a few samples of this study predate the infection). Cell type and time point are not known. This chain's CDR3 is CASSWGVPSANEKLFF. CDR3 nucleotide sequence: TGTGCCAGCAGTTGGGGAGTCCCCTCGGCTAATGAAAAACTGTTTTTT.